These T cell receptor beta chains were read from a single sample in a study of beta chain features in type 1 diabetes. Data came from immunoSEQ multiplex PCR; TCRdb stores just in-frame clones and leaves some out. The data show roughly 290,000 clones, 14% to 15% seen once. The specimen was naive CD4+ T cells from blood. All receptors derive from a young man with type 1 diabetes. The CDR3 runs from the conserved cysteine through the conserved F or W. D genes are given only for firm matches. Rows may omit the clone size; those that give it use once, few, many or a size class.

TRBD1	TRBJ2-1	TRBV6-6	-	CASISTQGEYNEQFF	TGTGCCAGCATAAGTACGCAGGGGGAATACAATGAGCAGTTCTTC
TRBD1	TRBJ1-2	TRBV6-5	-	CASSPRGRDYGYTF	TGTGCCAGCAGTCCCAGGGGGCGGGACTATGGCTACACCTTC
-	TRBJ1-1	TRBV29-1	few	CSVSTVYYTEAFF	TGCAGCGTGTCGACAGTTTATTACACTGAAGCTTTCTTT
TRBD2	TRBJ2-5	TRBV18	-	CASSPGLAEETQYF	TGTGCCAGCTCACCAGGACTAGCGGAAGAGACCCAGTACTTC
-	TRBJ2-6	TRBV5-1	-	CASSLAPGSGANVLTF	TGCGCCAGCAGCTTGGCCCCAGGCTCTGGGGCCAACGTCCTGACTTTC
-	TRBJ1-3	TRBV28	-	CASSEERNTIYF	TGTGCCAGCAGCGAGGAACGAAACACCATATATTTT
-	TRBJ1-1	TRBV5-1	-	CASSITAGHTEAFF	TGCGCCAGCAGCATAACAGCGGGTCACACTGAAGCTTTCTTT
-	TRBJ2-7	TRBV5-1	-	CASSFGSLYEQYF	TGCGCCAGCAGCTTCGGGAGCCTCTACGAGCAGTACTTC
TRBD2	TRBJ2-1	TRBV30	few	CAWSVRAGVGYNEQFF	TGTGCCTGGAGTGTACGAGCGGGAGTTGGCTACAATGAGCAGTTCTTC
TRBD2	TRBJ2-3	TRBV14	-	CASSRSGLAACF	TGTGCCAGCAGCCGTTCGGGACTAGCGGCTTGTTTT
TRBD1	TRBJ1-1	TRBV18	-	CASSPRGRGTEAFF	TGTGCCAGCTCACCAAGGGGGCGCGGGACTGAAGCTTTCTTT
TRBD1	TRBJ2-1	TRBV19	-	CASSTHRDRVQNEQFF	TGTGCCAGTAGTACGCACCGGGACAGGGTTCAGAATGAGCAGTTCTTC
TRBD1	TRBJ2-6	TRBV6-4	few	CASSDSKLGDRDFGANVLTF	TGTGCCAGCAGTGACTCGAAGTTAGGGGACAGGGATTTTGGGGCCAACGTCCTGACTTTC
TRBD1	TRBJ2-5	TRBV5-1	few	CASRLTGEETQYF	TGCGCCAGCAGATTGACAGGGGAAGAGACCCAGTACTTC
TRBD1	TRBJ2-7	TRBV7-2	few	CASSLATGASHEQYF	TGTGCCAGCAGCTTAGCGACAGGGGCATCCCACGAGCAGTACTTC
TRBD2	TRBJ2-3	TRBV4-2	few	CASSHLLAGGSTDTQYF	TGTGCCAGCAGCCACTTACTAGCGGGAGGGAGCACAGATACGCAGTATTTT
TRBD2	TRBJ2-1	TRBV19	few	CATTGTSNEQFF	TGTGCCACGACCGGGACTAGCAATGAGCAGTTCTTC
TRBD1	TRBJ1-2	TRBV28	-	CASSSPKDRVYGYTF	TGTGCCAGCAGTTCTCCGAAGGACAGGGTCTATGGCTACACCTTC
-	TRBJ1-2	TRBV2	-	CASSEVQGMSGYTF	TGTGCCAGCAGTGAAGTCCAGGGAATGTCTGGCTACACCTTC
TRBD1	TRBJ1-5	TRBV6-1	-	CASGTAFQPQHF	TGTGCCAGCGGGACAGCCTTTCAGCCCCAGCATTTT
TRBD1	TRBJ2-2	TRBV4-3	few	CASSRQGQGADTGELFF	TGCGCCAGCAGCCGCCAAGGACAGGGGGCCGACACCGGGGAGCTGTTTTTT
-	TRBJ2-3	TRBV28	few	CASSPVADTQYF	TGTGCCAGCTCCCCTGTCGCAGATACGCAGTATTTT
-	TRBJ2-1	TRBV4-2	-	CASSQDARPHNEQFF	TGTGCCAGCAGCCAAGATGCGCGGCCCCACAATGAGCAGTTCTTC
-	TRBJ1-6	TRBV30	-	CAWSLQSPLNSPLHF	TGTGCCTGGAGTTTGCAGTCTCCTCTGAATTCACCCCTCCACTTT
-	TRBJ2-3	TRBV27	few	CASSLLTGGTQYF	TGTGCCAGCAGTCTACTGACCGGAGGAACGCAGTATTTT
-	TRBJ2-7	TRBV5-1	-	CASSFTDNSYEQYF	TGCGCCAGCAGCTTCACGGACAACTCCTACGAGCAGTACTTC
-	TRBJ2-1	TRBV5-1	-	CASSLDRASSYNEQFF	TGCGCCAGCAGCTTGGACAGGGCAAGCTCCTACAATGAGCAGTTCTTC
-	TRBJ2-5	TRBV6-5	few	CASSYRTEVEETQYF	TGTGCCAGCAGTTACCGTACCGAGGTTGAGGAGACCCAGTACTTC
-	TRBJ2-7	TRBV4-2	few	CASSQDFYQATNPGEQYF	TGTGCCAGCAGCCAAGATTTTTACCAAGCGACTAACCCCGGCGAGCAGTACTTC
-	TRBJ2-7	TRBV5-1	-	CASSLATSEQYF	TGCGCCAGCAGCTTGGCGACTAGCGAGCAGTACTTC
TRBD1	TRBJ2-6	TRBV19	-	CASRPTGAGANVLTF	TGTGCCAGTAGGCCTACAGGGGCTGGGGCCAACGTCCTGACTTTC
-	TRBJ1-2	TRBV2	-	CASIRQGSYGYTF	TGTGCCAGCATACGTCAGGGCAGCTATGGCTACACCTTC
TRBD1	TRBJ1-1	TRBV2	few	CASVPGAGGTEAFF	TGTGCCAGCGTGCCGGGGGCAGGGGGGACTGAAGCTTTCTTT
-	TRBJ2-3	TRBV9	-	CASSVRGSTDTQYF	TGTGCCAGCAGCGTGCGGGGTAGCACAGATACGCAGTATTTT
TRBD2	TRBJ2-7	TRBV4-2	-	CASSARRLLGGLVDEQYF	TGTGCCAGCAGCGCCCGGCGGTTACTGGGAGGGCTTGTCGACGAGCAGTACTTC
-	TRBJ2-1	TRBV7-2	few	CASSLRRLEDEQFF	TGTGCCAGCAGCTTAAGACGACTCGAGGATGAGCAGTTCTTC
TRBD2	TRBJ2-1	TRBV9	-	CASSVGGGSYNEQFF	TGTGCCAGCAGCGTAGGGGGGGGCTCCTACAATGAGCAGTTCTTC
-	TRBJ2-1	TRBV23-1	many	CASSLEGSNEQFF	TGCGCCAGCAGTCTCGAGGGATCCAATGAGCAGTTCTTC
TRBD1	TRBJ1-1	TRBV7-9	-	CASSWGQVNTEAFF	TGTGCCAGCAGCTGGGGACAGGTGAACACTGAAGCTTTCTTT
-	TRBJ1-2	TRBV5-1	few	CASSLVAQAGGYTF	TGCGCCAGCAGCTTGGTTGCCCAAGCGGGTGGCTACACCTTC